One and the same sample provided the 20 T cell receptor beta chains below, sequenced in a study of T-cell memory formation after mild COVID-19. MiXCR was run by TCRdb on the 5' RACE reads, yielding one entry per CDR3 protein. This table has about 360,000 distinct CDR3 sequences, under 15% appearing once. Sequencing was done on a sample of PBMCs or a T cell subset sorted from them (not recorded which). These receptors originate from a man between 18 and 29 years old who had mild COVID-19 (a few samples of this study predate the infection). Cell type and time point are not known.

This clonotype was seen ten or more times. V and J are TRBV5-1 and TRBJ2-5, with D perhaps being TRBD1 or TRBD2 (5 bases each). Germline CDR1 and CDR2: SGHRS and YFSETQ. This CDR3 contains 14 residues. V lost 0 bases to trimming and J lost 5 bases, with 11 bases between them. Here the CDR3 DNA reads TGCGCCAGCAGCTTGGTTGGCGAGGGGGAGACCCAGTACTTC. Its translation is CASSLVGEGETQYF. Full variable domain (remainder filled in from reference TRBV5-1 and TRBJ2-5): KAGVTQTPRYLIKTRGQQVTLSCSPISGHRSVSWYQQTPGQGLQFLFEYFSETQRNKGNFPGRFSGRQFSNSRSEMNVSTLELGDSALYLCASSLVGEGETQYFGPGTRLLVL.

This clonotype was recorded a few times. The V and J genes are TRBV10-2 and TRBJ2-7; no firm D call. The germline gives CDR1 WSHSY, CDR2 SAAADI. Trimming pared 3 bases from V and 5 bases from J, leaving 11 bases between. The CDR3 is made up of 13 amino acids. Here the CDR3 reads CASSDHRIDEQYV. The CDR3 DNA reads TGCGCCAGCAGTGACCACAGAATTGACGAGCAGTACGTC.

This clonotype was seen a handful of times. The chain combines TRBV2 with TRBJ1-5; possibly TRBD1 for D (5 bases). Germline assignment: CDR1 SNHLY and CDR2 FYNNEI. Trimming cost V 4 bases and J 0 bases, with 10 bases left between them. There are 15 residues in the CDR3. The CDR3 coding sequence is TGTGCCAGCAGTGCGCGGGGGAGTAGCAATCAGCCCCAGCATTTT. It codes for CASSARGSSNQPQHF. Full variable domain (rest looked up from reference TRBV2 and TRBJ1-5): EPEVTQTPSHQVTQMGQEVILRCVPISNHLYFYWYRQILGQKVEFLVSFYNNEISEKSEIFDDQFSVERPDGSNFTLKIRSTKLEDSAMYFCASSARGSSNQPQHFGDGTRLSIL.

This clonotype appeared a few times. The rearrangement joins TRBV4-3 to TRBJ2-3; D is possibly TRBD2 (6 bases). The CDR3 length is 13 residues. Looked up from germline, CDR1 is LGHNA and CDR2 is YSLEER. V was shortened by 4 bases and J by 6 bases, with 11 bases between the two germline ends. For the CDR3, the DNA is TGCGCCAGCAGCCGAGCGGGCGGGGATACGCAGTATTTT. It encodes CASSRAGGDTQYF.

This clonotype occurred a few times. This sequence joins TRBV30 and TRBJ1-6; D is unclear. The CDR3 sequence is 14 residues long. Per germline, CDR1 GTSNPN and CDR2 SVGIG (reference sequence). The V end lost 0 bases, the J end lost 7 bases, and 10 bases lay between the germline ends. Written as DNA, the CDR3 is TGTGCCTGGAGTGTAGGGTTAGGAAATTCACCCCTCCACTTT. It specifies CAWSVGLGNSPLHF.

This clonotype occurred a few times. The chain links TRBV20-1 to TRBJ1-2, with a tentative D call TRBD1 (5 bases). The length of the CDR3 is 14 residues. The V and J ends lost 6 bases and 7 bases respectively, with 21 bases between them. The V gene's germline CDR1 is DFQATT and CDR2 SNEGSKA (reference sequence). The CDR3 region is CSAHDSRGRLGYTF. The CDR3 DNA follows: TGCAGTGCCCATGACAGTAGGGGAAGGCTTGGCTACACCTTC.

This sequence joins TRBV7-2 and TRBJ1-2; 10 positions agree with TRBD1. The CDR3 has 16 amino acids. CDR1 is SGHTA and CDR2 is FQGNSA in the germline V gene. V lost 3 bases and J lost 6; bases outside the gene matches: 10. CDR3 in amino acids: CASSLDRDRGLDGYTF. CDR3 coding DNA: TGTGCCAGCAGCTTGGACCGGGACAGGGGATTGGATGGCTACACCTTC.

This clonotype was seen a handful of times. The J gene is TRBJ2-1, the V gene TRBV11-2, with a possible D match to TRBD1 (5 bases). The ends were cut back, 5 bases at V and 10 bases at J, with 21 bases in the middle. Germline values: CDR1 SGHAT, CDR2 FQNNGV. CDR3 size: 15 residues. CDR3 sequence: CASSGEDMGRWEQFF. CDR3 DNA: TGTGCCAGCAGCGGGGAAGACATGGGGCGGTGGGAGCAGTTCTTC.

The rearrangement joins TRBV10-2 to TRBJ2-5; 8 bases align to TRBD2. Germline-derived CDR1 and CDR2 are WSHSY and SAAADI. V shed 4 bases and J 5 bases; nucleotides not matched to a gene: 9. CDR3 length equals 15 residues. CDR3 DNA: TGCGCCAGCAGTGCGTTTCGACTAGCGAGGGAGACCCAGTACTTC. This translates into CASSAFRLARETQYF.

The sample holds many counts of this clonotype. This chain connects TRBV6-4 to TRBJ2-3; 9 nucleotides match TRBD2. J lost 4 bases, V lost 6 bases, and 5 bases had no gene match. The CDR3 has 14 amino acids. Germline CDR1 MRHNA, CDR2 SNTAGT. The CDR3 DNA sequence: TGTGCCAGCAGCGCTAGCGGGGAGTCAGATACGCAGTATTTT. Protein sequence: CASSASGESDTQYF.

For the CDR3, the DNA is TGCGCCAGCAGCCAAGATCCCGGGATGAACACTGAAGCTTTCTTT. Amino acid sequence: CASSQDPGMNTEAFF. This rearrangement joins TRBV4-1 to TRBJ1-1, with D unclear. Trimming took 0 bases from V and 0 from J, leaving 8 bases between them. Germline V lookup: CDR1 MGHRA, CDR2 YSYEKL. This CDR3 contains 15 residues.

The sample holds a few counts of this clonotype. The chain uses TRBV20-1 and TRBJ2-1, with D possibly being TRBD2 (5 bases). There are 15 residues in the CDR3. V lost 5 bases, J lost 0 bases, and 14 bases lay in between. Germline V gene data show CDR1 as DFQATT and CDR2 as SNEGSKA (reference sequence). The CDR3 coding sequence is TGCAGTGCTCCGCTGACGGGAAGCTCCTACAATGAGCAGTTCTTC. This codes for CSAPLTGSSYNEQFF.

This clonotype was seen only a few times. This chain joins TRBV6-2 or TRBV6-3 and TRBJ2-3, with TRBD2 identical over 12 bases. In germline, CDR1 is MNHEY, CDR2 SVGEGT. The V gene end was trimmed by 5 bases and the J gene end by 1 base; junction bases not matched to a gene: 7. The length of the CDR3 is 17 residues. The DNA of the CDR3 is TGTGCCAGCAGTCCCCGACTAGCGGGGGAAGGCACAGATACGCAGTATTTT. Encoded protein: CASSPRLAGEGTDTQYF.

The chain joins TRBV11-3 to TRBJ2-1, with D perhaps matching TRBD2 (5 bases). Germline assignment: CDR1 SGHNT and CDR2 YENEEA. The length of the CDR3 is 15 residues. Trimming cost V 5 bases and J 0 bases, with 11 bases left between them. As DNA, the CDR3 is TGTGCCAGCAGCAACCTAGCAAGCTCCTACAATGAGCAGTTCTTC. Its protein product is CASSNLASSYNEQFF.

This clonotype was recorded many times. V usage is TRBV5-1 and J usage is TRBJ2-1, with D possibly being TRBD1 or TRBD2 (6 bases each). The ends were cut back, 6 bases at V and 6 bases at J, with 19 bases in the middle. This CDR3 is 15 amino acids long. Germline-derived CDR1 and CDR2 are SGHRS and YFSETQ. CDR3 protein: CASTTLSRGVNEQFF. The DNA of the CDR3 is TGCGCCAGCACAACCCTTTCTAGGGGGGTCAATGAGCAGTTCTTC.

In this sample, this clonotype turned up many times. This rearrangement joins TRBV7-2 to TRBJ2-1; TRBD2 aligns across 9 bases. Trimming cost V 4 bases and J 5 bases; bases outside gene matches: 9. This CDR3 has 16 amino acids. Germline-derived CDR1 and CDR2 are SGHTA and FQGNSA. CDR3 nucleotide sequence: TGTGCCAGCAGCTCACTCCCGGGACTAGCAGACAATGAGCAGTTCTTC. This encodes CASSSLPGLADNEQFF.

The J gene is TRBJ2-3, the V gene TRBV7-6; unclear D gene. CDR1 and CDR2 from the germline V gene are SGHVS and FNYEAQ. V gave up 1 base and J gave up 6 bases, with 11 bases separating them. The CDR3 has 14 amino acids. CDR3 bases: TGTGCCAGCAGCTTAGAGTTCGTTGCCGATACGCAGTATTTT. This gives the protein CASSLEFVADTQYF.

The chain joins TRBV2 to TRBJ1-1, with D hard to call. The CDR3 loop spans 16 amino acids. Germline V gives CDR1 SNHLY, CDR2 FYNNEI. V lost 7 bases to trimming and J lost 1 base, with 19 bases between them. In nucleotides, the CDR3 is TGTGCCAGCAATCGAAGCTTAAGGGAATCGAACACTGAAGCTTTCTTT. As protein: CASNRSLRESNTEAFF. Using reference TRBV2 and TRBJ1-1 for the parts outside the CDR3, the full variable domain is EPEVTQTPSHQVTQMGQEVILRCVPISNHLYFYWYRQILGQKVEFLVSFYNNEISEKSEIFDDQFSVERPDGSNFTLKIRSTKLEDSAMYFCASNRSLRESNTEAFFGQGTRLTVV.

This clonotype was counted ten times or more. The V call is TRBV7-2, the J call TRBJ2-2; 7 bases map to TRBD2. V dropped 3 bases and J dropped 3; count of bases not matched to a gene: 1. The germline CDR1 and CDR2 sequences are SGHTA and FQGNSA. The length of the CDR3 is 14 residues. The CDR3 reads CASSFGLDTGELFF. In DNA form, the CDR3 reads TGTGCCAGCAGCTTCGGACTAGACACCGGGGAGCTGTTTTTT.

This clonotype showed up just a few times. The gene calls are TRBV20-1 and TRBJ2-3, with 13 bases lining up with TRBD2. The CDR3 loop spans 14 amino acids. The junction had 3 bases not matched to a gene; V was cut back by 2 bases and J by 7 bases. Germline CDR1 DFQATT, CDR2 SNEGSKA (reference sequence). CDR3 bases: TGCAGTGCTAGACCGGGACTAGCGGGGTATACGCAGTATTTT. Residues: CSARPGLAGYTQYF.